This TCR beta chain derives from a study of CD8 T cells in Susac syndrome. Random hexamers served to reverse transcribe roughly 0.5 to 1 ug RNA. Using its own MiXCR run on the immunoSEQ multiplex PCR reads, TCRdb lists one record per CDR3 protein. Altogether roughly 150,000 distinct CDR3 sequences are present, roughly 93% being singletons, with the ten largest covering 0.13%. Germline values: CDR1 SNHLY, CDR2 FYNNEI. This CDR3 comprises 15 residues. The trim removed 7 bases at V and 2 bases at J, leaving 7 bases unmatched. Sequencing input: CD4+ T cells from PBMCs. The TCR sequence derives from a human donor in good health. The V call is TRBV2, the J call TRBJ2-1; 8 bases line up with TRBD1. CDR3 in DNA: TGTGCCAGCAACTTAGGACAGGGTCCCTACAATGAGCAGTTCTTC. Amino acid sequence: CASNLGQGPYNEQFF.